A single sample gave rise to the 2 T cell receptor beta chains below, sequenced in a study of blood T cell repertoires in COVID-19. Using immunoSEQ multiplex PCR, the repertoire was profiled, and TCRdb retains in-frame clones only, with some absent. This sample has just over 650,000 clones, with 85% to 90% found just once. What was sequenced was peripheral blood. These receptors were collected from a young woman with acute or convalescent COVID-19.

This rearrangement joins TRBV12-3 or TRBV12-4 to TRBJ2-6; the D is unclear. V shed 10 bases and J shed 1 base, with 5 bases lying between them. The CDR3 is made up of 12 amino acids. The CDR3 here is CATYSGANVLTF. CDR3 nucleotides: TGTGCCACCTATTCTGGGGCCAACGTCCTGACTTTC.

The gene calls are TRBV6-5 and TRBJ1-2; 7 nucleotides align to TRBD1. From germline, CDR1 is MNHEY and CDR2 SVGAGI. The CDR3 contains 13 residues. Losses at the gene ends were 7 bases for V and 1 base for J; bases not matched to a gene: 3. CDR3 sequence (DNA): TGTGCCAGCACTACAGGGGATAACTATGGCTACACCTTC. Translation gives CASTTGDNYGYTF.